The present T cell receptor beta chain was sequenced within a study of neurological immune-mediated disorders. Points from the study as a whole: Across subjects, expanded clones had no CDR3 amino acid sequences in common, pointing to private repertoires in all groups. Whereas HTLV-1-associated myelopathy showed the most TCR clonal expansion, multiple sclerosis showed the least, with levels below those of healthy controls.

In germline, CDR1 is SGHTA, CDR2 FQGNSA. The CDR3 has 17 amino acids. The V end was cut by 1 base, the J end by 0 bases, with 10 bases between. The cDNA was generated through 5'RACE incorporating 10-nucleotide random UMIs. TCRdb analysed the 5' RACE reads with MiXCR anew, one entry per CDR3 protein. The sample has about 60,000 distinct CDR3 sequences, around 11% seen once. Sample time point: longitudinal time-point 1 (baseline). The unsorted libraries were made from 2 million PBMCs kept at -80 C. Ten or more counts support this clonotype. The target antigen is unknown. The gene calls are TRBV7-2 and TRBJ2-6, with D maybe TRBD1 (5 bases). Sequencing was performed on PBMCs. The receptor was derived from a male donor with HTLV-1-associated myelopathy (HAM/TSP). The CDR3 coding sequence is TGTGCCAGCAGCTTAGGGACAAGGAGCTCTGGGGCCAACGTCCTGACTTTC. This sequence encodes CASSLGTRSSGANVLTF.